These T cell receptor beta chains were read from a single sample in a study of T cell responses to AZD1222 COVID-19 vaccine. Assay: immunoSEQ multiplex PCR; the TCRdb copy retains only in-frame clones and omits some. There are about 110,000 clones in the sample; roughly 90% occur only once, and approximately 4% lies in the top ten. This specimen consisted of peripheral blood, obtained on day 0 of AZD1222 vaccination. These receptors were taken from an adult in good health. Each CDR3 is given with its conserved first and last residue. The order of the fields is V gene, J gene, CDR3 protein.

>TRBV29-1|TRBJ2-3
CSVEVYFGGTDTQYF
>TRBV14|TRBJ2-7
CASSQSDTDHYEQYF
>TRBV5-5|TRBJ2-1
CASGSGRGDNEQFF
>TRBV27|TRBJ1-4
CASSTEGGRRNEKLFF
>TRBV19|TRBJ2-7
CASSERTDSLGRSYEQYF
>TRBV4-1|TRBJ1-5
CASSQDGSGRQPQHF
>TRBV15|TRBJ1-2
CATSRDRVGMSYTF
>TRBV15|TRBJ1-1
CATSRARATMNTEAFF
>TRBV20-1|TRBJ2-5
CSASDLLAGGPLETQYF
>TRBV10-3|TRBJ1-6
CAISDGQYNSPLHF
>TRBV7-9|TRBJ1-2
CASSLGTGSYGYTF
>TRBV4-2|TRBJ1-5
CASSQDPITGYSNQPQHF
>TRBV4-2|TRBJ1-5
CASSRDLTALVSNQPQHF
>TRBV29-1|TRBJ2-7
CSVAASGGPYEQYF
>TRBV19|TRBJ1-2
CASKAPSGLDYGYTF
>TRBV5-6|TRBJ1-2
CASSLAGQGERNYGYTF
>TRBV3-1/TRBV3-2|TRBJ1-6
CASSQGSYNSPLHF
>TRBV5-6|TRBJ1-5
CASSLHRTGEKSNQPQHF
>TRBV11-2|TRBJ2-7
CASSLRTTRSAEQYF
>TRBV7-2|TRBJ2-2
CASRRIAGVNGELFF
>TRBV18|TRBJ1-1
CASSDRVNTEAFF
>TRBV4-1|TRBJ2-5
CASSSPRGGETQYF
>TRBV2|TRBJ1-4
CASSPQESGSSNEKLFF
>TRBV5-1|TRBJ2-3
CASSPYPDTSSTDTQYF
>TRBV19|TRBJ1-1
CASSVAGRHTEAFF
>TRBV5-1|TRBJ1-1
CASSPQGNTEAFF
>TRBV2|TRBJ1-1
CASSVTGGGGWSTEAFF
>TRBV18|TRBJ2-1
CASSPSRMYSVWDNEQFF
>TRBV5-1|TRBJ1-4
CASQGATNEKLFF
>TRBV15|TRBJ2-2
CATSRVGPGELFF
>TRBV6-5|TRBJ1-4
CASRSGGANEKLFF
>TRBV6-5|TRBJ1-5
CAGRVGNQPQHF
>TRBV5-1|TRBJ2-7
CASSLAAGGSYEQYF
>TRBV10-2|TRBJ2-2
CASSESGTSGRANTGELFF
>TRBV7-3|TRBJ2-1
CASSSRTSGEQFF
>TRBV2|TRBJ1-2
CASSGRIGYTF
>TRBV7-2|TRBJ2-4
CASSRLSGVGAKNIQYF
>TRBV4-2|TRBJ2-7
CASSDSGKESYEQYF
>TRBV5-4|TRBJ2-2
CASSFDRTGGGGELFF
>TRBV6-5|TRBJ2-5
CASSGQGTQETQYF
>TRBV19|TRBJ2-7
CASSIVGQSYEQYF
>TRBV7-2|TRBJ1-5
CASSSSGYSNQPQHF
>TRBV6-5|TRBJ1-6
CASVTRDASPLHF
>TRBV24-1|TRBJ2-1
CDRLAGTNNEQFF
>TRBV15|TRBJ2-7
CATSSHRSGLDEQYF
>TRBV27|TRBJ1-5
CASRQGARNQPQHF
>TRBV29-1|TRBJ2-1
CSVGLSGSDDNEQFF
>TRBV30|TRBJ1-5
CAWSVGNNQPQHF
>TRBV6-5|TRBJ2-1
CASRYRTSGRYNEQFF
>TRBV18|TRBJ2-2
CASSPRDIVGTANTGELFF
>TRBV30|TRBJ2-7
CAWRDRDQYEQYF
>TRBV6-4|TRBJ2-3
CASSDGQGATDTQYF
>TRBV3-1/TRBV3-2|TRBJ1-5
CASSQDTVTGQPQHF
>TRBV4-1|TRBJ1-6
CASNWDRGYNSPLHF
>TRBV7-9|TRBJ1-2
CASSLVQGANYGYTF
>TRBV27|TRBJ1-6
CASSLGGINSPLHF
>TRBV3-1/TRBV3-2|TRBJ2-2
CASTGLRTGELFF